One sample yielded the 9 T cell receptor beta chains listed below, sequenced in a study of blood T cell repertoires in COVID-19. The method was immunoSEQ multiplex PCR; TCRdb's version includes in-frame clones alone and lacks a portion of them. The table has roughly 260,000 clones, about 87% seen once. The sample comprised peripheral blood. Receptors originate from a man between 60 and 75 years old who had recovered from COVID-19.

This chain links TRBV7-3 with TRBJ2-7, with 13 bases lining up with TRBD2. V lost 5 bases to trimming and J lost 4 bases; unmatched junction nucleotides: 5. Germline CDR1 and CDR2: SGHTA and FQGTGA. This CDR3 has 15 amino acids. For the CDR3, the DNA is TGTGCCAGCAGCCCTACTAGCGGGGGGGCGTACGAGCAGTACTTC. As protein: CASSPTSGGAYEQYF.

V is TRBV2 and J is TRBJ2-7; weak D call: TRBD1 (6 bases). The germline V gene encodes CDR1 SNHLY and CDR2 FYNNEI. V dropped 5 bases and J dropped 3 bases, with 8 bases sitting between them. The CDR3 is 12 amino acids. The CDR3 is CASSLTGYEQYF. For the CDR3, the DNA is TGTGCCAGCAGTCTGACAGGCTACGAGCAGTACTTC.

The chain uses TRBV6-5 and TRBJ1-6; tentatively, D is TRBD1 (6 bases). Trimming left V 0 bases short and J 12 bases short, with 15 bases between. CDR1 is MNHEY, CDR2 SVGAGI, per germline. The CDR3 consists of 15 residues. The CDR3 region has the DNA TGTGCCAGCAGTTACTCGTGGACAGTCGGCCGACCCCTCCACTTT. This translates into CASSYSWTVGRPLHF.

The genes are TRBV4-1 and TRBJ2-7; 9 bases are a match to TRBD2. CDR3 size: 14 residues. The germline gives CDR1 MGHRA, CDR2 YSYEKL. V gave up 4 bases and J gave up 2 bases; unmatched junction bases: 3. The CDR3 sequence is CASSLLAGTYEQYF. CDR3 bases: TGCGCCAGCAGCCTCCTAGCGGGGACCTACGAGCAGTACTTC.

This clone was observed a single time. V and J are TRBV7-2 and TRBJ2-5; 9 positions agree with TRBD2. The CDR3 totals 15 residues. V lost 1 base to trimming and J lost 5 bases; unmatched junction nucleotides: 5. Germline CDR1 and CDR2: SGHTA and FQGNSA. The DNA of the CDR3 is TGTGCCAGCAGCTTAGGGGGGACTAGCTATGAGACCCAGTACTTC. It yields the protein CASSLGGTSYETQYF.

V is TRBV7-6 and J is TRBJ2-7; 8 nucleotides match TRBD1. Germline CDR1 is SGHVS and CDR2 is FNYEAQ. The CDR3 consists of 14 residues. The junction had 5 bases not matched to a gene; V was cut back by 3 bases and J by 4 bases. The CDR3: CASSFMDRAYEQYF. CDR3 nucleotide sequence: TGTGCCAGCAGCTTTATGGACAGGGCGTACGAGCAGTACTTC.

This sequence joins TRBV5-1 and TRBJ2-1, with 9 bases matching TRBD2. Germline CDR1 SGHRS, CDR2 YFSETQ. J lost 4 bases, V lost 2 bases, and 7 bases had no gene match. The CDR3 runs 16 residues. CDR3 sequence (DNA): TGCGCCAGCAGCTTTCCGGGCGGGGGGGCGTACAATGAGCAGTTCTTC. Its translation is CASSFPGGGAYNEQFF. Supplemented by reference TRBV5-1 and TRBJ2-1, the full variable domain reads KAGVTQTPRYLIKTRGQQVTLSCSPISGHRSVSWYQQTPGQGLQFLFEYFSETQRNKGNFPGRFSGRQFSNSRSEMNVSTLELGDSALYLCASSFPGGGAYNEQFFGPGTRLTVL.

V gene TRBV13 combines with J gene TRBJ1-3; no clear D gene. Germline lookup yields CDR1 PRHDT and CDR2 FYEKMQ (reference sequence). The V and J ends lost 2 bases and 0 bases respectively, with 8 bases between them. The CDR3 length is 15 residues. This chain's CDR3 is CASSLILLSGNTIYF. CDR3 nucleotide sequence: TGTGCCAGCAGCTTAATCCTCCTCTCTGGAAACACCATATATTTT.

The chain combines TRBV11-2 with TRBJ2-7; D is perhaps TRBD1 (6 bases). The length of the CDR3 is 13 residues. V lost 7 bases and J 2 bases, leaving 12 bases between the germline ends. Germline CDR1 and CDR2: SGHAT and FQNNGV. CDR3 loop: CASTQGQTYEQYF. CDR3 in DNA: TGTGCCAGCACGCAGGGGCAGACCTACGAGCAGTACTTC.